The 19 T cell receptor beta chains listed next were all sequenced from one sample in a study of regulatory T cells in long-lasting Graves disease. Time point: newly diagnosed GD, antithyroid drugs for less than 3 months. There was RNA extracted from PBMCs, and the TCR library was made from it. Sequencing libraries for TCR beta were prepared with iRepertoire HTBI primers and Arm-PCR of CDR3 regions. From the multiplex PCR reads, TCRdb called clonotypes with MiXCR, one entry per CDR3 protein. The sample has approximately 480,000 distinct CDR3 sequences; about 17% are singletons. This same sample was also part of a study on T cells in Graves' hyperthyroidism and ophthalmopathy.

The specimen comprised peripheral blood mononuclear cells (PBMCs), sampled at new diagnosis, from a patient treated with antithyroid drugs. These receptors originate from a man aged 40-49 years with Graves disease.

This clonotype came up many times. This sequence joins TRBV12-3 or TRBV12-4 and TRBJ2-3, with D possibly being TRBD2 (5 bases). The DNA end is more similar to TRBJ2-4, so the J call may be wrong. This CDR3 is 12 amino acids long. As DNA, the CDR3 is TGTGCCAGCAGTTTTCCAGCGGCGAATCAGTACTTC. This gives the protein CASSFPAANQYF.

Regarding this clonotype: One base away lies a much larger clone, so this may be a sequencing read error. CDR3 residues: CASSETWGVNTEAFF. Written as DNA, the CDR3 is TGTGCCAGCAGTGAAACTTGGGGCGTGAACACTGAAGCTTTCTTT. The chain uses TRBV4-2 and TRBJ1-1; a possible D gene is TRBD1 (5 bases). Trimming shortened V by 6 bases and J by 0 bases, and 14 bases separated the two germline ends. Germline CDR1 is LGHNA and CDR2 is YNFKEQ. This CDR3 spans 15 amino acids.

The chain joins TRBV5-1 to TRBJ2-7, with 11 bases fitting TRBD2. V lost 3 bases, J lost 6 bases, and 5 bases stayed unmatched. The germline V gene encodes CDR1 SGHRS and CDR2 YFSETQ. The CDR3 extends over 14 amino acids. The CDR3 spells CASSWIAGGGEQYF. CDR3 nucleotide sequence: TGCGCCAGCAGCTGGATAGCGGGAGGGGGCGAGCAGTACTTC.

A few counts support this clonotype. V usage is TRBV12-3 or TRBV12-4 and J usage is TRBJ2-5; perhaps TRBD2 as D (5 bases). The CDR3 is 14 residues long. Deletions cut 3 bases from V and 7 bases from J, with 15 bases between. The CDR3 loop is CASSFGGASWTQYF. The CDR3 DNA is TGTGCCAGCAGTTTCGGAGGTGCGTCCTGGACCCAGTACTTC.

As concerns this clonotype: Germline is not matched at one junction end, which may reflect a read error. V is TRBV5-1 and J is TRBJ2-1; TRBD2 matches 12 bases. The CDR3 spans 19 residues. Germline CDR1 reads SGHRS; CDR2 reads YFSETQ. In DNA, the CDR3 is TGTGCCAGCAGCTTAGCGGGGCTAGCGGGAGGGGTTTCCTGCAATGAGCAGTTCTTC. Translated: CASSLAGLAGGVSCNEQFF.

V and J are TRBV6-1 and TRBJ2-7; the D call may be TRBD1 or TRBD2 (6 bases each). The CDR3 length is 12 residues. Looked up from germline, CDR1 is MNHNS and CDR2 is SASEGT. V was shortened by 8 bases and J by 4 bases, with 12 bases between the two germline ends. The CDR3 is CASGKGGYEQYF. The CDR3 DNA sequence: TGTGCCAGCGGGAAGGGGGGATACGAGCAGTACTTC.

CDR3 DNA: TGTGCCAGCAGCCAACGGACAGGGCGGCGGACTGAAGCTTTCTTT. Protein product: CASSQRTGRRTEAFF. The chain uses TRBV3-1 and TRBJ1-1; 8 bases align to TRBD1. Looked up from germline, CDR1 is LGHDT and CDR2 is YNNKEL (reference sequence). The CDR3 has 15 residues. The ends lost 2 bases at V and 5 bases at J; junction bases unmatched: 7. The complete variable domain, with remaining parts taken from reference TRBV3-1 and TRBJ1-1, reads DTAVSQTPKYLVTQMGNDKSIKCEQNLGHDTMYWYKQDSKKFLKIMFSYNNKELIINETVPNRFSPKSPDKAHLNLHINSLELGDSAVYFCASSQRTGRRTEAFFGQGTRLTVV.

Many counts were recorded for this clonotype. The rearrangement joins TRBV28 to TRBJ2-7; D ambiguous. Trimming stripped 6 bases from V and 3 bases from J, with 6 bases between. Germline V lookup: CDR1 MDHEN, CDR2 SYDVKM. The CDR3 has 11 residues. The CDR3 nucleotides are TGTGCCAGCAGACTGAGCTACGAGCAGTACTTC. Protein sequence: CASRLSYEQYF.

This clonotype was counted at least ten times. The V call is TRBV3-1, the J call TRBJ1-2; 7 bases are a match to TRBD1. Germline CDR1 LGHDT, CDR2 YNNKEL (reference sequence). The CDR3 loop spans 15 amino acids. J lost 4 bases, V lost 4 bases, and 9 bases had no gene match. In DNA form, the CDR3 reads TGTGCCAGCAGCCGAAATACAGGGGTTGGCTATGGCTACACCTTC. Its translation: CASSRNTGVGYGYTF.

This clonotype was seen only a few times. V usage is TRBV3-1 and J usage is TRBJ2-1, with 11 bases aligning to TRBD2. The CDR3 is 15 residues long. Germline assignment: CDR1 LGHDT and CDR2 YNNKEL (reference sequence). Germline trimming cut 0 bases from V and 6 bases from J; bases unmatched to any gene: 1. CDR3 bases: TGTGCCAGCAGCCAAGAAACTAGCGGGAGCAATGAGCAGTTCTTC. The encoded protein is CASSQETSGSNEQFF.

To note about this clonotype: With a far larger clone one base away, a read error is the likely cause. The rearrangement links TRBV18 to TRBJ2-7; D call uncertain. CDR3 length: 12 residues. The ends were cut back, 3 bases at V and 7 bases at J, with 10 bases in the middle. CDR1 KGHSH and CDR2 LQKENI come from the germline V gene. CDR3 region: CASSPRLNEQYF. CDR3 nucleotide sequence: TGTGCCAGCTCACCTAGACTCAATGAGCAGTACTTC.

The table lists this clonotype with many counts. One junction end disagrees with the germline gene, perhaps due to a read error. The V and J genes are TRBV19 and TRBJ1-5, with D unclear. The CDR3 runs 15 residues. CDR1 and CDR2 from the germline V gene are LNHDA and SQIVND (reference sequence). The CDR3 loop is CASSLVGNSNQPQHF. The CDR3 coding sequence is TGCGCCAGCAGCTTGGTAGGTAATAGCAATCAGCCCCAGCATTTT.

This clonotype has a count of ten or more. The CDR3 region is CASSQGVDYEQYF. The CDR3 bases are TGTGCCAGCAGCCAAGGTGTCGACTACGAGCAGTACTTC. The chain joins TRBV3-1 to TRBJ2-7; no firm D call. V lost 1 base to trimming and J lost 3 bases, with 7 bases between them. Per germline, CDR1 LGHDT and CDR2 YNNKEL (reference sequence). This CDR3 comprises 13 residues.

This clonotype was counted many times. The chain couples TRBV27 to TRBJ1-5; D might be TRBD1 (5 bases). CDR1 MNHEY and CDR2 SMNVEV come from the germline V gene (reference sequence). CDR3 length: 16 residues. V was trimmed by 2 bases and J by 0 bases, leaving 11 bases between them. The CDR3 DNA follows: TGTGCCAGCAGTTTACAGGGCCCGTTTAGCAATCAGCCCCAGCATTTT. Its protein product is CASSLQGPFSNQPQHF.

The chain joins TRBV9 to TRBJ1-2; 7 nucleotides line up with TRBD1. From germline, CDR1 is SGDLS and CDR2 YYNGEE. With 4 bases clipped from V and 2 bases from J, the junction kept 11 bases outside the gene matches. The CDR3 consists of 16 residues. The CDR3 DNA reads TGTGCCAGCAGCCAACCAAAGGGACAGAGAAACTATGGCTACACCTTC. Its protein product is CASSQPKGQRNYGYTF.

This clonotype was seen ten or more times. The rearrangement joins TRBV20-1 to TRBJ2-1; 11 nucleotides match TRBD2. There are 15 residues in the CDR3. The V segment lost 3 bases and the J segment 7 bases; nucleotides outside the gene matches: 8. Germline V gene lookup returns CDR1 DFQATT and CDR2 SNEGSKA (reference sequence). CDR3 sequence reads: CSASLLAGVENEQFF. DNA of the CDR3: TGCAGTGCTAGCTTACTAGCGGGAGTAGAGAATGAGCAGTTCTTC.

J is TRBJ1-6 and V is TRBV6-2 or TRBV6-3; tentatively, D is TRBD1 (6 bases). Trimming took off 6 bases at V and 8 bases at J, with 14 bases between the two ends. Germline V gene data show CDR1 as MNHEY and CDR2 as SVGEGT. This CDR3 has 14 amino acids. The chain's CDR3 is CASRIGQLDSPLHF. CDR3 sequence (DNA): TGTGCCAGCAGGATTGGACAGCTGGATTCACCCCTCCACTTT.

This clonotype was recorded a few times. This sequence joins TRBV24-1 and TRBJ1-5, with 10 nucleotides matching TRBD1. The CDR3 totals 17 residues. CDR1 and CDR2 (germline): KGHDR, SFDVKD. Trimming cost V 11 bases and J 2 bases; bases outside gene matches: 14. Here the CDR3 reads CARVPGQGSSGNQPQHF. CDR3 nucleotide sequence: TGTGCCAGGGTACCGGGACAGGGGAGCTCGGGCAATCAGCCCCAGCATTTT.

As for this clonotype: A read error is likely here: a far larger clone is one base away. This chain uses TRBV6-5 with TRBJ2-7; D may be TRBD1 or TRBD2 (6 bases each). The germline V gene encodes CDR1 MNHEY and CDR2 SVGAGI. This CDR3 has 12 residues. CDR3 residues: CASSEKGGFSDF. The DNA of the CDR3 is TGTGCCAGCAGTGAAAAAGGGGGGTTTTCGGACTTC.